The sequence of this TCR beta chain was determined in a study of T cells of healthy individuals. This clonotype was seen only a few times. Germline V gene data show CDR1 as LGHNA and CDR2 as YSLEER. Trimming took off 0 bases at V and 4 bases at J, with 12 bases between the two ends. The CDR3 covers 15 residues. TCRdb reprocessed the 5' RACE reads with MiXCR, giving one entry per CDR3 protein. In the table there are approximately 89,000 distinct CDR3 sequences, approximately 5.4% of which are singletons. J is TRBJ2-5 and V is TRBV4-3, with D maybe TRBD1 (5 bases). The receptor comes from a female donor in good health. CDR3 amino acids: CASSQDRGPTETQYF. Written as DNA, the CDR3 is TGCGCCAGCAGCCAAGATAGGGGTCCTACAGAGACCCAGTACTTC.